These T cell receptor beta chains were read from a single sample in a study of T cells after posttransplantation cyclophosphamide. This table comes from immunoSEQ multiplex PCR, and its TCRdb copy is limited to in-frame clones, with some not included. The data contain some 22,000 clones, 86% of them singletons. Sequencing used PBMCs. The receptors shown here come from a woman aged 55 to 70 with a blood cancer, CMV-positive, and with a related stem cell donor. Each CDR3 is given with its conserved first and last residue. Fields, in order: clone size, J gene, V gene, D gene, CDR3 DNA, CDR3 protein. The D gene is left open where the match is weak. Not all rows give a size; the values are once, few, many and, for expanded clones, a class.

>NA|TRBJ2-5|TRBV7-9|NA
TGTGCCAGCAGCTTAATAGCTGTAGCTGGGGAGACCCAGTACTTC
CASSLIAVAGETQYF
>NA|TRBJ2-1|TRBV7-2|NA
TGTGCCAGCAGCTTGCTAGGGGGGGGGCTAACGAATGAGCAGTTCTTC
CASSLLGGGLTNEQFF
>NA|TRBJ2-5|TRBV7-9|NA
TGTGCCAGCAGTTTTACTAGCCAAGAGACCCAGTACTTC
CASSFTSQETQYF
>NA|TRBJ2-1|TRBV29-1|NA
TGCAGCGTTGAGGTGTCCGGCTACAATGAGCAGTTCTTC
CSVEVSGYNEQFF
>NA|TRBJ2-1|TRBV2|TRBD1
TGTGCCAGCATGAGGGGTTTTGGACGGGACAGGAATGAGCAGTTCTTC
CASMRGFGRDRNEQFF
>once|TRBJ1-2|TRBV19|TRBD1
TGTGCCAGTAGTATCTCCGGGACAGAAGAGGGCTACACCTTC
CASSISGTEEGYTF
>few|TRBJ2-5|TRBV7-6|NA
TGTGCCAGCAGCCCAAGGCCGGGCGGGGAGACCCAGTACTTC
CASSPRPGGETQYF
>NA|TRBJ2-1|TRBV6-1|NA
TGTGCCAGCAGTGATAAAGGCGGCTCCTACAATGAGCAGTTCTTC
CASSDKGGSYNEQFF
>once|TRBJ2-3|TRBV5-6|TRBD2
TGTGCCAGCAGCCGACTAGCGGGAGAGACAGATACGCAGTATTTT
CASSRLAGETDTQYF
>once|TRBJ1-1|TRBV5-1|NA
TGCGCCAGCAGCCTGCGAGCACAGCTGAACACTGAAGCTTTCTTT
CASSLRAQLNTEAFF
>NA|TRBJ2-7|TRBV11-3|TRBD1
TGTGCCAGCAGCCGTAGGACAGGCGGAACAACCTCCTACGAGCAGTACTTC
CASSRRTGGTTSYEQYF
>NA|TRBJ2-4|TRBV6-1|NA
TGTGCCAGCAGTGAAGCTGGGGCCCTGAAAAACATTCAGTACTTC
CASSEAGALKNIQYF
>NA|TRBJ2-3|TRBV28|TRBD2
TGTGCCAGCAGTTTCGGGGGGAGTTACACAGATACGCAGTATTTT
CASSFGGSYTDTQYF
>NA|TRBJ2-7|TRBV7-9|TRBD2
TGTGCCAGCAGCTTACTAGCGGGAGTAGGGGAGCAGTACTTC
CASSLLAGVGEQYF
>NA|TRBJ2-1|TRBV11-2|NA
TGTGCCAGCACTGGGCCGAAGAGGGCCCATGAGCAGTTCTTC
CASTGPKRAHEQFF
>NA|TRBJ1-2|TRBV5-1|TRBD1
TGCGCCAGCAGCTGGGGACAGGGAGGCTACACCTTC
CASSWGQGGYTF
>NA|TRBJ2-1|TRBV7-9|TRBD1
TGTGCCAGCAGCTTAGGAGGGACAGGGAGGAACTACAATGAGCAGTTCTTC
CASSLGGTGRNYNEQFF
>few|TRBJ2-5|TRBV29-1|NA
TGCAGCGCCCTGGGGGGGGGCGCCGAGACCCAGTACTTC
CSALGGGAETQYF
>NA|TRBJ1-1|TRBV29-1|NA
TGCAGCGCGGGGGGAGCGATGAACACTGAAGCTTTCTTT
CSAGGAMNTEAFF
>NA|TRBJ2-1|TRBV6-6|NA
TGTGCCAGCAGACAAGGACTATACAATGAGCAGTTCTTC
CASRQGLYNEQFF
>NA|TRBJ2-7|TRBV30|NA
TGTGCCTGGAGTCCAGGGTATATCCACGAGCAGTACTTC
CAWSPGYIHEQYF
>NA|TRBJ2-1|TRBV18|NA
TGTGCCAGCTCACCAACCAGCTACAATGAGCAGTTCTTC
CASSPTSYNEQFF
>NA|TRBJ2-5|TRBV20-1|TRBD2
TGCAGTGCTGGGTCCCGGGGGGCCCAGTACTTC
CSAGSRGAQYF
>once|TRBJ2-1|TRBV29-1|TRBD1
TGCAGCGCCGGGGACAGGGACTATGAGCAGTTCTTC
CSAGDRDYEQFF
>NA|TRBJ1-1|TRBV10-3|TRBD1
TGTGCCATCACCGACAGGGGCACTGAAGCTTTCTTT
CAITDRGTEAFF
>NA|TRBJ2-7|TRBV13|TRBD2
TGTGCCAGCAGCTCCTTTGGACTAGCGGGGCACCAACCAACCTACGAGCAGTACTTC
CASSSFGLAGHQPTYEQYF
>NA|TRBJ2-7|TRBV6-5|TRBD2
TGTGCCAGCAGTTCCGCGGGACTAGCGGAGTACGAGCAGTACTTC
CASSSAGLAEYEQYF
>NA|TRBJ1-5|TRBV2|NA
TGTGCCAGCAGGGATGACAAGGTATATCAGCCCCAGCATTTT
CASRDDKVYQPQHF
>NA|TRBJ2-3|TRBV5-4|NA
TGTGCCAGCAGTACTGTTGGGGGAGGCGCAGATACGCAGTATTTT
CASSTVGGGADTQYF
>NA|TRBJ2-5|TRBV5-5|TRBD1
TGTGCCAGCAGCTGGACAGGGGAGGAGACCCAGTACTTC
CASSWTGEETQYF
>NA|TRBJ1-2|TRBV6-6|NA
TGTGCCAGCAGAGAGGGTCGAGGCTACACCTTC
CASREGRGYTF
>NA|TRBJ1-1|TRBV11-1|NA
TGTGCCAGCAGCTATAGTACAGGGTACGGGCTGAACACTGAAGCTTTCTTT
CASSYSTGYGLNTEAFF
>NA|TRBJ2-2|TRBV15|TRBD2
TGTGCCACCAGCCTTTCCAGCGGGAGATACGGGGAGCTGTTTTTT
CATSLSSGRYGELFF
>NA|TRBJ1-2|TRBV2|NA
TGTGCCAGCAGGGAGATGCGGGTCTTGAACTATGGCTACACCTTC
CASREMRVLNYGYTF
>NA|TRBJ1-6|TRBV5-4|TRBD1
TGTGCCAGCAGCCTGGGACAGGGTTCCTATAATTCACCCCTCCACTTT
CASSLGQGSYNSPLHF
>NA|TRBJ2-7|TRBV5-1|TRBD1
TGCGCCAGTAACCGGGACAGGGGTACCTACGAGCAGTACTTC
CASNRDRGTYEQYF